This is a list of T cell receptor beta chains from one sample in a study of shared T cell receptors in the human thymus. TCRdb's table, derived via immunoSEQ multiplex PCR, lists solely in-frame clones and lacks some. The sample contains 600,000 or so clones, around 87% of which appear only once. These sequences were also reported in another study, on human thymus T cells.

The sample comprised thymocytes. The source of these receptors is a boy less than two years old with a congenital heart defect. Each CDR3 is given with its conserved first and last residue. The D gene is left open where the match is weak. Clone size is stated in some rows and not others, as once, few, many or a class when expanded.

DNA: TGTGCCAGCAGTTTACCGGGTCCCTACGAGCAGTACTTC
CDR3: CASSLPGPYEQYF
length: 13
size: once
D: -
V: TRBV28
J: TRBJ2-7

DNA: TGTGCCAGCAGCCTCCCGGTGGACACTGAAGCTTTCTTT
CDR3: CASSLPVDTEAFF
length: 13
size: once
D: -
V: TRBV28
J: TRBJ1-1

DNA: TGTGCCACCAGCAGAGGACAGGAGTATAACTACGAGCAGTACTTC
CDR3: CATSRGQEYNYEQYF
length: 15
size: -
D: -
V: TRBV15
J: TRBJ2-7

DNA: TGTGCCAGCAGTTTATCCCCAGGGGGCGATGAAGCTTTCTTT
CDR3: CASSLSPGGDEAFF
length: 14
size: -
D: TRBD1
V: TRBV28
J: TRBJ1-1

DNA: TGTGCCAGCAGCCTCACGGACAGCCGACAAGAGACCCAGTACTTC
CDR3: CASSLTDSRQETQYF
length: 15
size: -
D: -
V: TRBV7-9
J: TRBJ2-5

DNA: TGTGCCAGCAGCTTAGCGGATAAAGGGGGCGAGGTTGAAGCTTTCTTT
CDR3: CASSLADKGGEVEAFF
length: 16
size: -
D: TRBD1
V: TRBV7-2
J: TRBJ1-1

DNA: TGCGCCAGCAGCCCGGGACAGGGATATGGGTATGACGAGCAGTACTTC
CDR3: CASSPGQGYGYDEQYF
length: 16
size: -
D: TRBD1
V: TRBV5-1
J: TRBJ2-7

DNA: TGCGCCAGCAACAGACTAGCGGGAGGGCACACCGGGGAGCTGTTTTTT
CDR3: CASNRLAGGHTGELFF
length: 16
size: -
D: TRBD2
V: TRBV5-1
J: TRBJ2-2

DNA: TGTGCCAGCAGTTGGAACAGGGCGGCCCACTATAGCAATCAGCCCCAGCATTTT
CDR3: CASSWNRAAHYSNQPQHF
length: 18
size: -
D: -
V: TRBV28
J: TRBJ1-5

DNA: TGTGCCAGCAGTTACTCACAGGGACACTTAAACGAGCAGTACTTC
CDR3: CASSYSQGHLNEQYF
length: 15
size: -
D: -
V: TRBV6-5
J: TRBJ2-7

DNA: TGTGCCAGTAGCCCAGGGTTGTTGCTTGGTGAAGCTTTCTTT
CDR3: CASSPGLLLGEAFF
length: 14
size: -
D: -
V: TRBV19
J: TRBJ1-1

DNA: TGTGCCACCGCGCCCCCGGGACTTATCTACAATGAGCAGTTCTTC
CDR3: CATAPPGLIYNEQFF
length: 15
size: -
D: -
V: TRBV15
J: TRBJ2-1

DNA: TGTGCCAGCAGCTTAGGGAGGCATGGGATGAACACTGAAGCTTTCTTT
CDR3: CASSLGRHGMNTEAFF
length: 16
size: -
D: -
V: TRBV7-6
J: TRBJ1-1

DNA: TGTGCCAGCAGCTTATTCGAGCGGGGGGGATACGAGCAGTACTTC
CDR3: CASSLFERGGYEQYF
length: 15
size: -
D: TRBD2
V: TRBV11-2
J: TRBJ2-7

DNA: TGCGCCAGCAGCCAAGTACCAGAAGATGAAAAACTGTTTTTT
CDR3: CASSQVPEDEKLFF
length: 14
size: few
D: -
V: TRBV4-3
J: TRBJ1-4

DNA: TGTGCCAGCAGCCCCCCCGGGAGTGTCCCATACGTTAACACTGAAGCTTTCTTT
CDR3: CASSPPGSVPYVNTEAFF
length: 18
size: -
D: -
V: TRBV11-2
J: TRBJ1-1

DNA: TGCGCCAGCAGCCAGGCCCCCTCTCTAGGGGCCCTTAATTACGAGCAGTACTTC
CDR3: CASSQAPSLGALNYEQYF
length: 18
size: -
D: -
V: TRBV4-1
J: TRBJ2-7

DNA: TGTGCCAGCAGCCCCAGGGGCACAGGGAAGGGCAATCAGCCCCAGCATTTT
CDR3: CASSPRGTGKGNQPQHF
length: 17
size: once
D: -
V: TRBV28
J: TRBJ1-5

DNA: TGCGCCAGCAGCCAGCCACTAGCGGGGGGCACAGATACGCAGTATTTT
CDR3: CASSQPLAGGTDTQYF
length: 16
size: -
D: TRBD2
V: TRBV4-1
J: TRBJ2-3

DNA: TGTGCCTGGCGGAACAGGGGGCCGCAAAGCAATCAGCCCCAGCATTTT
CDR3: CAWRNRGPQSNQPQHF
length: 16
size: -
D: TRBD1
V: TRBV30
J: TRBJ1-5

DNA: TGTGCCAGCAGTTCGACGAGATTAGTCGGGACTAGCGGGGGACTAGCCTACGAGCAGTACTTC
CDR3: CASSSTRLVGTSGGLAYEQYF
length: 21
size: once
D: TRBD2
V: TRBV27
J: TRBJ2-7

DNA: TGTGCCAGCAGCTCCCTAGCGGGAAGGGTCAAAAACATTCAGTACTTC
CDR3: CASSSLAGRVKNIQYF
length: 16
size: -
D: TRBD2
V: TRBV11-2
J: TRBJ2-4

DNA: TGTGCCAGCAGCTCCTTTAGCGGTACGGGTGAGCAGTTCTTC
CDR3: CASSSFSGTGEQFF
length: 14
size: -
D: -
V: TRBV7-9
J: TRBJ2-1

DNA: TGTGCCAGCAGCAACAGGGTCACCGGGGAGCTGTTTTTT
CDR3: CASSNRVTGELFF
length: 13
size: -
D: -
V: TRBV28
J: TRBJ2-2

DNA: TGTGCCAGCAGCTTGAGTGTCGGCGGGGGGGCAGATACGCAGTATTTT
CDR3: CASSLSVGGGADTQYF
length: 16
size: -
D: TRBD2
V: TRBV5-6
J: TRBJ2-3

DNA: TGTGCCAGCAGCGTAGGAGGGACAGGGGCCCGGTGGGATGGCTACACCTTC
CDR3: CASSVGGTGARWDGYTF
length: 17
size: -
D: TRBD1
V: TRBV9
J: TRBJ1-2

DNA: TGCAGCGTTGTAGCGGGATCTCGGGAGCAGTACTTC
CDR3: CSVVAGSREQYF
length: 12
size: -
D: TRBD2
V: TRBV29-1
J: TRBJ2-5